Included here is one TCR beta chain sequence, with context. This specimen belongs to a study of blood T cell repertoires in COVID-19. TCRdb's copy holds only in-frame clones and misses some; the assay was immunoSEQ multiplex PCR. The sample shows under 250,000 clones, 80% to 95% of them seen only once. The CDR3 totals 16 residues. Germline CDR1 is SGHRS and CDR2 is YFSETQ. V lost 0 bases to trimming and J lost 2 bases; unmatched junction nucleotides: 3. The chain has TRBV5-1 and TRBJ2-5; 11 bases align to TRBD2. This TCR came from a man aged 25 to 45 with COVID-19, enrolled during active disease. Sequencing input: peripheral blood. CDR3 sequence: CASSLVSSGGQETQYF. CDR3 DNA sequence: TGCGCCAGCAGCTTGGTGTCTAGCGGGGGGCAAGAGACCCAGTACTTC.